This TCR beta chain was captured in a study of cytomegalovirus exposure and HLA in healthy donors. This clone has only a few counts. Vbeta (60) and Jbeta (13) primers were used in the PCR. In the original analysis: Later, an analysis found 75 million to 90 million unique TCR beta chains, and approximately 10 million of these were shared. Using immunoSEQ multiplex PCR, the repertoire was profiled, and TCRdb retains in-frame clones only, with some absent. V, J and clone size derive from that table, while D and trimming were established from the DNA sequence. The repertoire holds 50,000 or so clones, roughly 80% seen once, with less than 3% in the top ten. The length of the CDR3 is 20 residues. From germline, CDR1 is LGHNA and CDR2 YSLEER. V shed 4 bases, J shed 0 bases, and the junction held 13 bases outside the gene matches.

This TCR came from a woman between 40 and 55 years old in good health and CMV-seropositive. The chain carries TRBV4-3 and TRBJ2-3, with TRBD2 matching over 13 bases. Sequencing input: PBMCs. The DNA of the CDR3 is TGCGCCAGCAGCCGTGAACAACTAGCGGGGGGGAGACTTAGCACAGATACGCAGTATTTT. This translates into CASSREQLAGGRLSTDTQYF.